The 29 T cell receptor beta chains reported below all come from one sample, sequenced in a study of T cells in tumors after PD-1 blockade. Repertoires were generated with immunoSEQ multiplex PCR, while TCRdb's copy carries only in-frame clones and drops some. The repertoire holds around 13,000 clones, with 55% to 80% as singletons. The sample consisted of tumor tissue, taken before anti-PD-1 treatment. The origin of the receptors is a human donor with cutaneous squamous cell carcinoma.

This clone was seen a handful of times. The genes are TRBV14 and TRBJ1-4; D gene ambiguous. The CDR3 contains 15 residues. V was shortened by 0 bases and J by 8 bases, with 13 bases between the two germline ends. Germline assignment: CDR1 SGHDN and CDR2 FVKESK. The CDR3, as DNA: TGTGCCAGCAGCCAAGATCCGGGGTTGCTGGAAAAACTGTTTTTT. Translation gives CASSQDPGLLEKLFF.

This clone was seen a handful of times. This chain joins TRBV7-2 and TRBJ2-6; D is ambiguous. The V end lost 3 bases, the J end lost 0 bases, and 3 bases lay between the germline ends. From germline, CDR1 is SGHTA and CDR2 FQGNSA. CDR3 size: 14 residues. The CDR3 loop reads CASSLGSGANVLTF. CDR3 DNA: TGTGCCAGCAGCTTGGGCTCTGGGGCCAACGTCCTGACTTTC.

J is TRBJ1-3 and V is TRBV3-1 (or the pseudogene TRBV3-2), with D possibly being TRBD1 (5 bases). Trimming took 1 base from V and 0 from J, leaving 10 bases between them. Germline loops: CDR1 LGHDT, CDR2 YNNKEL (reference sequence). The CDR3 runs to 16 residues. The DNA of the CDR3 is TGTGCCAGCAGCCAAGGGGTAGGGGACTCTGGAAACACCATATATTTT. Encoded protein: CASSQGVGDSGNTIYF.

This rearrangement joins TRBV9 to TRBJ2-1, with 7 bases aligning to TRBD2. The CDR3 loop spans 16 amino acids. Losses at the gene ends were 0 bases for V and 0 bases for J; bases not matched to a gene: 3. Looked up from germline, CDR1 is SGDLS and CDR2 is YYNGEE. DNA of the CDR3: TGTGCCAGCAGCGTAGATGGCGGGAGCTCCTACAATGAGCAGTTCTTC. It yields the protein CASSVDGGSSYNEQFF.

The rearrangement uses TRBV7-2 and TRBJ2-5; D possibly corresponds to TRBD2 (7 bases). Trimming stripped 4 bases from V and 4 bases from J, with 19 bases between. CDR3 size: 16 residues. The germline V gene encodes CDR1 SGHTA and CDR2 FQGNSA. CDR3 DNA: TGTGCCAGCAGCTGGGGGTTGGGGGGGGCAGGAGAGACCCAGTACTTC. Amino acid sequence: CASSWGLGGAGETQYF.

The J gene is TRBJ2-7, the V gene TRBV5-1, with D tentatively TRBD1 (6 bases). CDR3 length: 14 residues. Trimming cost V 4 bases and J 3 bases, with 14 bases left between them. Germline values: CDR1 SGHRS, CDR2 YFSETQ. CDR3 sequence reads: CASSLAGTIYEQYF. The CDR3 region has the DNA TGCGCCAGCAGCCTAGCCGGGACAATCTACGAGCAGTACTTC.

The chain couples TRBV11-2 to TRBJ2-7; D unclear. The V end lost 5 bases, the J end lost 4 bases, and 6 bases lay between the germline ends. This CDR3 comprises 11 residues. Germline CDR1 is SGHAT and CDR2 is FQNNGV. In DNA, the CDR3 is TGTGCCAGCAGCGGCGTATACGAGCAGTACTTC. This encodes CASSGVYEQYF.

In its sample, this clone was seen once. The chain combines TRBV25-1 with TRBJ2-5, with TRBD1 matching over 7 bases. J was trimmed by 2 bases and V by 3 bases; bases with no gene match: 3. Looked up from germline, CDR1 is MGHDK and CDR2 is SYGVNS. This CDR3 has 14 residues. The DNA of the CDR3 is TGTGCCAGCAGTGACGGACAGGTACAAGAGACCCAGTACTTC. It yields the protein CASSDGQVQETQYF.

The CDR3 is CASSFAGNQPQHF. In DNA, the CDR3 is TGTGCCAGCAGTTTTGCGGGAAATCAGCCCCAGCATTTT. This chain links TRBV28 with TRBJ1-5, with no clear D. The germline V gene encodes CDR1 MDHEN and CDR2 SYDVKM. The CDR3 loop spans 13 amino acids. V was pared by 3 bases and J by 4 bases, with 7 bases between.

A few counts support this clone. The chain carries TRBV18 and TRBJ2-2; the D gene is possibly TRBD2 (5 bases). Trimming removed 3 bases at V and 0 bases at J, with 17 bases between. The CDR3 sequence is 18 residues long. Germline V lookup: CDR1 KGHSH, CDR2 LQKENI. The CDR3 loop reads CASSPPTTSFANTGELFF. As DNA, the CDR3 is TGTGCCAGCTCACCGCCGACCACTAGTTTCGCGAACACCGGGGAGCTGTTTTTT.

This chain connects TRBV7-2 to TRBJ1-5; TRBD1 agrees at 10 bases. V was pared by 1 base and J by 7 bases, with 4 bases of the junction left unmatched. This CDR3 has 15 amino acids. Germline V gene sequence: CDR1 SGHTA, CDR2 FQGNSA. CDR3 region: CASSLGTGGWQPQHF. Here the CDR3 DNA reads TGTGCCAGCAGCTTAGGGACAGGGGGTTGGCAGCCCCAGCATTTT. The variable domain in full, with the rest retrieved from reference TRBV7-2 and TRBJ1-5, is GAGVSQSPSNKVTEKGKDVELRCDPISGHTALYWYRQSLGQGLEFLIYFQGNSAPDKSGLPSDRFSAERTGGSVSTLTIQRTQQEDSAVYLCASSLGTGGWQPQHFGDGTRLSIL.

The rearrangement uses TRBV29-1 and TRBJ2-1, with a possible D match to TRBD2 (6 bases). V was trimmed by 8 bases and J by 0 bases, leaving 23 bases between them. The CDR3 spans 17 residues. CDR1 and CDR2 (germline): SQVTM, ANQGSEA. CDR3 residues: CSIPRASETSSYNEQFF. The DNA of the CDR3 is TGCAGCATCCCCCGGGCTAGCGAGACGAGCTCCTACAATGAGCAGTTCTTC.

The V gene is TRBV3-1 (or the pseudogene TRBV3-2), the J gene TRBJ1-1; perhaps TRBD1 as D (6 bases). Trimming shortened V by 4 bases and J by 6 bases, and 15 bases separated the two germline ends. The CDR3 loop spans 14 amino acids. Germline CDR1 and CDR2: LGHDT and YNNKEL (reference sequence). This CDR3 reads CASSPRSGAPEAFF. The CDR3 bases are TGTGCCAGCAGCCCAAGGTCAGGGGCCCCTGAAGCTTTCTTT.

This sequence joins TRBV5-4 and TRBJ2-2, with 7 positions matching TRBD2. With V trimmed by 4 bases and J by 4 bases, 10 bases remained unmatched. Germline CDR1 and CDR2: SGHNT and YYREEE (reference sequence). This CDR3 has 16 residues. Written as DNA, the CDR3 is TGTGCCAGCAGCAAACTAGCGACGACATCCACCGGGGAGCTGTTTTTT. It is translated as CASSKLATTSTGELFF. The whole variable domain, filled in from reference TRBV5-4 and TRBJ2-2, reads ETGVTQSPTHLIKTRGQQVTLRCSSQSGHNTVSWYQQALGQGPQFIFQYYREEENGRGNFPPRFSGLQFPNYSSELNVNALELDDSALYLCASSKLATTSTGELFFGEGSRLTVL.

This clone was counted once. This chain joins TRBV5-1 and TRBJ2-7; 8 positions match TRBD1. The V gene end was trimmed by 1 base and the J gene end by 4 bases; junction bases not matched to a gene: 10. CDR3 length equals 16 residues. Germline V CDR1 and CDR2: SGHRS, YFSETQ. The CDR3 DNA reads TGCGCCAGCAGCTTGTCACCCGGGACAGGTGGGTACGAGCAGTACTTC. Translated: CASSLSPGTGGYEQYF.

J is TRBJ2-7 and V is TRBV7-2, with TRBD2 as a possible D gene (5 bases). Trimming left V 0 bases short and J 4 bases short, with 10 bases between. The germline V gene encodes CDR1 SGHTA and CDR2 FQGNSA. This CDR3 has 14 residues. As DNA, the CDR3 is TGTGCCAGCAGCTTAGCGTCGGGAACGTACGAGCAGTACTTC. It codes for CASSLASGTYEQYF.

This clone was detected only once. The V call is TRBV6-2 or TRBV6-3, the J call TRBJ2-3; D remains ambiguous. The CDR3 covers 14 residues. V shed 2 bases and J shed 0 bases, with 6 bases lying between them. Germline lookup yields CDR1 MNHEY and CDR2 SVGEGT. This CDR3 reads CASSYQPSTDTQYF. Written as DNA, the CDR3 is TGTGCCAGCAGTTACCAGCCTAGCACAGATACGCAGTATTTT.

J is TRBJ2-1 and V is TRBV28; 7 bases line up with TRBD2. Losses at the gene ends were 9 bases for V and 4 bases for J; bases not matched to a gene: 3. CDR1 and CDR2 from the germline V gene are MDHEN and SYDVKM. The CDR3 is 12 residues long. Here the CDR3 reads CASSGLYNEQFF. The CDR3 DNA follows: TGTGCCAGTTCGGGACTATACAATGAGCAGTTCTTC.

The V call is TRBV27, the J call TRBJ2-2; TRBD2 matches 14 bases. Germline-derived CDR1 and CDR2 are MNHEY and SMNVEV (reference sequence). This CDR3 region has 17 residues. V lost 4 bases, J lost 4 bases, and 5 bases stayed unmatched. This chain's CDR3 is CASSYGTSGGSTGELFF. CDR3 in DNA: TGTGCCAGCAGTTACGGGACTAGCGGGGGAAGCACCGGGGAGCTGTTTTTT.

The J gene is TRBJ2-6, the V gene TRBV19; D unresolved. The V end lost 3 bases, the J end lost 0 bases, and 15 bases lay between the germline ends. The CDR3 is made up of 18 amino acids. CDR1 is LNHDA, CDR2 SQIVND, per germline (reference sequence). This CDR3 is CASSIVTGSISGANVLTF. The CDR3, as DNA: TGTGCCAGTAGTATTGTAACTGGGTCCATCTCTGGGGCCAACGTCCTGACTTTC.

The chain couples TRBV7-3 to TRBJ2-3; D may correspond to TRBD1 or TRBD2 (5 bases each). V was clipped by 0 bases and J by 1 base, with 5 bases between them. Germline V CDR1 and CDR2: SGHTA, FQGTGA. The CDR3 spans 14 residues. CDR3 DNA sequence: TGTGCCAGCAGCTTAACGGGGGGCACAGATACGCAGTATTTT. The encoded protein is CASSLTGGTDTQYF.

The chain has TRBV5-1 and TRBJ2-5; maybe TRBD1 (5 bases). CDR1 is SGHRS and CDR2 is YFSETQ in the germline V gene. The CDR3 consists of 13 residues. Trimming shortened V by 9 bases and J by 2 bases, and 14 bases separated the two germline ends. CDR3 sequence reads: CATSPGFQETQYF. The CDR3 nucleotides read TGCGCCACCTCTCCAGGGTTTCAAGAGACCCAGTACTTC. Supplemented by reference TRBV5-1 and TRBJ2-5, the full variable domain reads KAGVTQTPRYLIKTRGQQVTLSCSPISGHRSVSWYQQTPGQGLQFLFEYFSETQRNKGNFPGRFSGRQFSNSRSEMNVSTLELGDSALYLCATSPGFQETQYFGPGTRLLVL.

Judged by abundance, this clone is medium-sized (0.01 to 0.1%). The chain recombines TRBV7-7 with TRBJ2-2; D gene unclear. CDR1 is SSHAT, CDR2 FNYEAQ, per germline (reference sequence). The V and J ends lost 1 base and 3 bases respectively, with 15 bases between them. There are 17 residues in the CDR3. The CDR3 sequence: CASSLDGSSSHTGELFF. The CDR3 DNA follows: TGTGCCAGCAGCTTAGACGGTAGTTCGTCTCACACCGGGGAGCTGTTTTTT.

This clone ranks as medium-sized. The CDR3 here is CASSYWGSSGTNYNEQFF. The DNA for the CDR3 is TGTGCCAGCAGCTACTGGGGTTCTAGCGGGACCAACTACAATGAGCAGTTCTTC. The V call is TRBV7-3, the J call TRBJ2-1; 9 bases are shared with TRBD2. From germline, CDR1 is SGHTA and CDR2 FQGTGA. The trim removed 4 bases at V and 3 bases at J, leaving 13 bases unmatched. The CDR3 spans 18 residues. The variable domain in full, with the rest retrieved from reference TRBV7-3 and TRBJ2-1, is GAGVSQTPSNKVTEKGKYVELRCDPISGHTALYWYRQSLGQGPEFLIYFQGTGAADDSGLPNDRFFAVRPEGSVSTLKIQRTERGDSAVYLCASSYWGSSGTNYNEQFFGPGTRLTVL.

By share of the sample, this clone is medium-sized. The chain couples TRBV28 to TRBJ1-2; D not resolved. The CDR3 spans 15 residues. Trimming removed 2 bases at V and 2 bases at J, with 12 bases between. CDR1 and CDR2 (germline): MDHEN, SYDVKM. The CDR3 region has the DNA TGTGCCAGCAGTTTAACGGGTAATAGGAACTATGGCTACACCTTC. This translates into CASSLTGNRNYGYTF.

This chain links TRBV9 with TRBJ2-3; TRBD2 is a possible D gene (5 bases). The CDR3 is 14 amino acids. Trimming removed 0 bases from V and 3 bases from J, with 8 bases in between. Per germline, CDR1 SGDLS and CDR2 YYNGEE. The CDR3 here is CASSVGEGTDTQYF. The CDR3 DNA sequence: TGTGCCAGCAGCGTAGGTGAGGGAACAGATACGCAGTATTTT.

This sequence joins TRBV2 and TRBJ2-4; D assignment may be TRBD1 or TRBD2 (5 bases each). Germline-derived CDR1 and CDR2 are SNHLY and FYNNEI. Trimming removed 0 bases at V and 0 bases at J, with 15 bases between. The CDR3 is 18 amino acids. CDR3 bases: TGTGCCAGCAGTGAAGCCCCCCCCGGGGCTACAGCCAAAAACATTCAGTACTTC. Its translation: CASSEAPPGATAKNIQYF.

This clone was observed a few times. V usage is TRBV27 and J usage is TRBJ2-3, with TRBD2 matching over 9 bases. V lost 5 bases and J lost 2; bases outside the gene matches: 5. CDR3 length: 15 residues. Per germline, CDR1 MNHEY and CDR2 SMNVEV (reference sequence). In DNA form, the CDR3 reads TGTGCCAGCAGTCCCGGGACTAGCTCCACAGATACGCAGTATTTT. Translated: CASSPGTSSTDTQYF.

The chain has TRBV7-9 and TRBJ2-7; 7 positions agree with TRBD2. V shed 2 bases, J shed 2 bases, and the junction held 15 bases outside the gene matches. Per the germline V gene, CDR1 is SEHNR and CDR2 is FQNEAQ (reference sequence). This CDR3 contains 18 residues. CDR3 loop: CASSLITASRGRTYEQYF. The CDR3 nucleotides are TGTGCCAGCAGCTTAATAACGGCCTCGCGGGGGAGAACCTACGAGCAGTACTTC. Full variable domain (remainder filled in from reference TRBV7-9 and TRBJ2-7): DTGVSQNPRHKITKRGQNVTFRCDPISEHNRLYWYRQTLGQGPEFLTYFQNEAQLEKSRLLSDRFSAERPKGSFSTLEIQRTEQGDSAMYLCASSLITASRGRTYEQYFGPGTRLTVT.